Listed here are 10 T cell receptor beta chains from one sample, sequenced in a study of blood T cell repertoires in COVID-19. The protocol was immunoSEQ multiplex PCR, while the TCRdb copy is restricted to in-frame clones and leaves out a portion. Among roughly 200,000 clones listed, 84% were seen once. The sequenced sample consisted of peripheral blood. The receptors derive from a woman of 80 years or more with COVID-19, enrolled during active disease.

This chain connects TRBV20-1 to TRBJ2-2; 7 nucleotides align to TRBD1. CDR3 length: 15 residues. V lost 3 bases to trimming and J lost 2 bases; unmatched junction nucleotides: 6. The germline V gene has CDR1 DFQATT and CDR2 SNEGSKA (reference sequence). CDR3 region: CSASAGGPNTGELFF. The CDR3 DNA follows: TGCAGTGCTAGTGCAGGGGGACCTAACACCGGGGAGCTGTTTTTT.

The chain combines TRBV7-9 with TRBJ2-6, with D perhaps TRBD1 (5 bases). The V end was cut by 4 bases, the J end by 4 bases, with 11 bases between. The length of the CDR3 is 15 residues. Germline CDR1 SEHNR, CDR2 FQNEAQ (reference sequence). CDR3 DNA: TGTGCCAGCAGCTCGGTGGGGCGGGGGGCCAACGTCCTGACTTTC. This codes for CASSSVGRGANVLTF.

The chain joins TRBV29-1 to TRBJ1-2, with a tentative D call TRBD1 (5 bases). Germline values: CDR1 SQVTM, CDR2 ANQGSEA. Trimming pared 4 bases from V and 4 bases from J, leaving 13 bases between. This CDR3 has 13 residues. CDR3 region: CSVVSEGLYGYTF. The CDR3 coding sequence is TGCAGCGTTGTCAGTGAGGGACTCTATGGCTACACCTTC.

The chain couples TRBV11-2 to TRBJ2-2; 11 bases match TRBD2. The CDR3 spans 15 residues. Unmatched junction bases numbered 1, after V lost 0 bases and J lost 7 bases. Germline CDR1 reads SGHAT; CDR2 reads FQNNGV. The CDR3: CASSLDSGGDGELFF. Written as DNA, the CDR3 is TGTGCCAGCAGCTTAGATAGCGGGGGGGACGGGGAGCTGTTTTTT.

This clone was seen a handful of times. The chain links TRBV7-9 to TRBJ1-2; no clear D. This CDR3 has 13 residues. Per germline, CDR1 SEHNR and CDR2 FQNEAQ (reference sequence). V lost 2 bases and J lost 8, with 12 bases in between. CDR3 amino acids: CASSLSGPGGYTF. The CDR3 DNA follows: TGTGCCAGCAGCTTATCAGGTCCTGGGGGCTACACCTTC.

V is TRBV7-2 and J is TRBJ1-1; no clear D. Germline V gene sequence: CDR1 SGHTA, CDR2 FQGNSA. The germline V and J ends were trimmed by 4 bases and 4 bases, with 13 bases remaining between them. The CDR3 is 14 amino acids. The DNA for the CDR3 is TGTGCCAGCAGCTCCCCAACGGGGTTCACTGAAGCTTTCTTT. This gives the protein CASSSPTGFTEAFF.

The chain combines TRBV3-1 (or the pseudogene TRBV3-2) with TRBJ2-1; 8 nucleotides align to TRBD1. This CDR3 region has 14 residues. Losses at the gene ends were 4 bases for V and 5 bases for J; bases not matched to a gene: 4. CDR1 is LGHDT and CDR2 is YNNKEL in the germline V gene (reference sequence). The CDR3: CASSPWDRHNEQFF. DNA for the CDR3: TGTGCCAGCAGCCCTTGGGACAGGCACAATGAGCAGTTCTTC.

V gene TRBV28 combines with J gene TRBJ2-3, with 7 bases fitting TRBD2. CDR1 is MDHEN and CDR2 is SYDVKM in the germline V gene. CDR3 length equals 17 residues. J was trimmed by 2 bases and V by 7 bases; bases with no gene match: 15. CDR3 sequence (DNA): TGTGCCAGCATCGTTGGTGGGGCTAGCGGAGTCACAGATACGCAGTATTTT. It encodes CASIVGGASGVTDTQYF.

The chain carries TRBV6-4 and TRBJ2-4, with 15 positions matching TRBD2. V dropped 8 bases and J dropped 4; count of bases not matched to a gene: 12. The V gene's germline CDR1 is MRHNA and CDR2 SNTAGT. The CDR3 has 18 residues. The CDR3 spells CASGLPGLAGGSKNIQYF. In DNA form, the CDR3 reads TGTGCCAGCGGACTCCCGGGACTAGCGGGAGGCTCAAAAAACATTCAGTACTTC.

V gene TRBV7-8 combines with J gene TRBJ2-1, with TRBD2 identical over 10 bases. Trimming took 8 bases from V and 5 from J; bases not matched to a gene: 9. CDR3 size: 15 residues. Germline values: CDR1 SGHVS, CDR2 FQNEAQ. DNA of the CDR3: TGTGCCAGCCACGAGCGGGAGGGCCTCCACAATGAGCAGTTCTTC. Its protein product is CASHEREGLHNEQFF.